These 27 T cell receptor beta chains came from one sample sequenced in a study of blood T cell repertoires in COVID-19. Method: immunoSEQ multiplex PCR; TCRdb's copy keeps in-frame clones and lacks some. The sample carries about 240,000 clones, about 82% recorded once. The specimen was peripheral blood. The receptor source for this set is an older man with acute or convalescent COVID-19.

This chain links TRBV7-3 with TRBJ2-1; D is ambiguous. The CDR3 runs 15 residues. Germline CDR1 is SGHTA and CDR2 is FQGTGA. V shed 1 base and J shed 5 bases, with 12 bases lying between them. The CDR3 loop reads CASSLSGVSHNEQFF. The CDR3 DNA reads as TGTGCCAGCAGCTTAAGTGGAGTAAGCCACAATGAGCAGTTCTTC.

The V call is TRBV28, the J call TRBJ2-7; 10 bases map to TRBD1. Germline V gene sequence: CDR1 MDHEN, CDR2 SYDVKM. This CDR3 is built from 12 residues. V lost 11 bases and J lost 4; bases outside the gene matches: 5. CDR3 loop: CASGQGLYEQYF. In DNA form, the CDR3 reads TGTGCCTCGGGACAGGGGTTATACGAGCAGTACTTC.

The chain employs TRBV25-1 and TRBJ2-4, with 7 bases matching TRBD2. Germline V gene lookup returns CDR1 MGHDK and CDR2 SYGVNS. V shed 5 bases, J shed 0 bases, and the junction held 4 bases outside the gene matches. The CDR3 covers 15 residues. The CDR3 here is CASSSWEGAKNIQYF. The CDR3 region has the DNA TGTGCCAGCAGTTCCTGGGAGGGAGCCAAAAACATTCAGTACTTC.

The chain is built from TRBV19 and TRBJ1-3, with TRBD1 identical over 7 bases. Germline CDR1 is LNHDA and CDR2 is SQIVND (reference sequence). The CDR3 has 15 amino acids. V lost 4 bases and J lost 7; bases outside the gene matches: 10. The CDR3: CASSTETGIANTIYF. The CDR3 nucleotides read TGTGCCAGTAGTACCGAGACAGGGATTGCGAACACCATATATTTT.

J is TRBJ1-1 and V is TRBV19; TRBD1 matches at 8 bases. The CDR3 covers 15 residues. V lost 9 bases to trimming and J lost 5 bases; unmatched junction nucleotides: 14. Germline V gives CDR1 LNHDA, CDR2 SQIVND (reference sequence). The CDR3 nucleotides are TGTGCCAGCTCCACCGGGACAGGAAGGGGTACTGAAGCTTTCTTT. Protein sequence: CASSTGTGRGTEAFF.

The chain carries TRBV5-5 and TRBJ1-1; D gene uncertain. CDR1 and CDR2 (germline): SGHKS, YYEKEE (reference sequence). There are 15 residues in the CDR3. V was clipped by 5 bases and J by 4 bases, with 18 bases between them. Here the CDR3 reads CASSHPPGGVTEAFF. The CDR3 nucleotides read TGTGCCAGCAGTCATCCCCCCGGAGGAGTCACTGAAGCTTTCTTT.

This clone was detected only a few times. CDR3 sequence reads: CAISASGQETQYF. Here the CDR3 DNA reads TGTGCCATCAGTGCTAGCGGACAAGAGACCCAGTACTTC. J is TRBJ2-5 and V is TRBV10-3, with 7 bases identical to TRBD2. With V trimmed by 4 bases and J by 2 bases, 1 base remained unmatched. This CDR3 is 13 amino acids long. The germline CDR1 and CDR2 sequences are ENHRY and SYGVKD.

This chain links TRBV7-2 with TRBJ2-1; D gene unclear. Trimming took 0 bases from V and 6 from J, leaving 6 bases between them. Germline CDR1 reads SGHTA; CDR2 reads FQGNSA. The CDR3 covers 13 residues. The CDR3 loop is CASSLASFNEQFF. The CDR3, as DNA: TGTGCCAGCAGCTTAGCCAGTTTCAATGAGCAGTTCTTC. Full variable domain (outside the CDR3, taken from reference TRBV7-2 and TRBJ2-1): GAGVSQSPSNKVTEKGKDVELRCDPISGHTALYWYRQSLGQGLEFLIYFQGNSAPDKSGLPSDRFSAERTGGSVSTLTIQRTQQEDSAVYLCASSLASFNEQFFGPGTRLTVL.

V and J are TRBV6-5 and TRBJ2-7; 11 bases are a match to TRBD1. The CDR3 covers 14 residues. Germline V lookup: CDR1 MNHEY, CDR2 SVGAGI. V trimming: 6 bases; J trimming: 6 bases; junction bases outside the gene matches: 7. The CDR3 reads CASSGTGGSSEQYF. DNA of the CDR3: TGTGCCAGCAGCGGGACAGGGGGATCCAGCGAGCAGTACTTC.

J is TRBJ1-6 and V is TRBV19; D uncertain. The CDR3 is 13 residues long. Trimming cost V 5 bases and J 7 bases, with 9 bases left between them. Germline CDR1 LNHDA, CDR2 SQIVND (reference sequence). This CDR3 reads CASSLLPNSPLHF. In DNA form, the CDR3 reads TGTGCCAGTAGTCTACTACCGAATTCACCCCTCCACTTT.

The chain combines TRBV6-5 with TRBJ1-5; 8 nucleotides line up with TRBD1. The CDR3 loop spans 13 amino acids. Trimming at V came to 5 bases and at J to 8 bases, leaving 5 bases not matched to a gene. CDR1 and CDR2 from the germline V gene are MNHEY and SVGAGI. This CDR3 is CASSRGQVEPQHF. The DNA for the CDR3 is TGTGCCAGCAGTCGGGGACAGGTCGAGCCCCAGCATTTT.

The chain is built from TRBV11-2 and TRBJ2-5; 9 bases match TRBD2. The junction had 7 bases not matched to a gene; V was cut back by 4 bases and J by 1 base. The CDR3 has 16 residues. Germline CDR1 is SGHAT and CDR2 is FQNNGV. This CDR3 reads CASSSQPAGGQETQYF. The CDR3 DNA reads as TGTGCCAGCAGCTCCCAGCCAGCGGGGGGCCAAGAGACCCAGTACTTC.

This chain uses TRBV19 with TRBJ1-5; TRBD1 agrees at 7 bases. Germline V gene sequence: CDR1 LNHDA, CDR2 SQIVND (reference sequence). This CDR3 comprises 13 residues. J gave up 2 bases and V 9 bases, and 4 bases lay outside the gene matches. CDR3 DNA: TGTGCCAGCGGCGGGACAGGCAATCAGCCCCAGCATTTT. Its protein product is CASGGTGNQPQHF.

The CDR3 nucleotides read TGTGCCAGCAGTTTCAAAAATTCACCCCTCCACTTT. It is translated as CASSFKNSPLHF. The chain couples TRBV28 to TRBJ1-6; D is undetermined. Looked up from germline, CDR1 is MDHEN and CDR2 is SYDVKM. Trimming removed 3 bases at V and 7 bases at J, with 4 bases between. CDR3 length equals 12 residues.

This clone has only one observation. In DNA form, the CDR3 reads TGTGCCAGCAGCTCGGGACTAGCGGGGGGGCCGGGAGAGACCCAGTACTTC. It codes for CASSSGLAGGPGETQYF. The rearrangement joins TRBV11-2 to TRBJ2-5; 16 bases agree with TRBD2. There are 17 residues in the CDR3. Per germline, CDR1 SGHAT and CDR2 FQNNGV. Germline trimming cut 4 bases from V and 4 bases from J; bases unmatched to any gene: 6.

J is TRBJ2-6 and V is TRBV7-2; TRBD1 matches 12 bases. Trimming at V came to 4 bases and at J to 3 bases, leaving 4 bases not matched to a gene. The CDR3 consists of 17 residues. Germline CDR1 and CDR2: SGHTA and FQGNSA. The CDR3 region has the DNA TGTGCCAGCAGCTCCGGGACAGGGGGCGTTGGGGCCAACGTCCTGACTTTC. This sequence encodes CASSSGTGGVGANVLTF.

There are a few counts of this clone. CDR3 DNA sequence: TGTGCCAGCAGTTCTGACAGGAAAGGAGCTTTCTTT. This sequence encodes CASSSDRKGAFF. The chain links TRBV7-2 to TRBJ1-1; tentative D call: TRBD1 (6 bases). Germline V CDR1 and CDR2: SGHTA, FQGNSA. Trimming pared 6 bases from V and 10 bases from J, leaving 15 bases between. There are 12 residues in the CDR3.

This clone was detected once. This sequence joins TRBV9 and TRBJ2-7, with TRBD2 matching over 11 bases. Germline V lookup: CDR1 SGDLS, CDR2 YYNGEE. CDR3 length: 16 residues. The V and J ends lost 0 bases and 4 bases, in that order; junction bases with no gene match: 6. This CDR3 reads CASSVGWRLAGYEQYF. The CDR3 nucleotides read TGTGCCAGCAGCGTAGGGTGGAGACTAGCGGGGTACGAGCAGTACTTC. Full variable domain (remainder filled in from reference TRBV9 and TRBJ2-7): DSGVTQTPKHLITATGQRVTLRCSPRSGDLSVYWYQQSLDQGLQFLIQYYNGEERAKGNILERFSAQQFPDLHSELNLSSLELGDSALYFCASSVGWRLAGYEQYFGPGTRLTVT.

With respect to this clone: This specimen includes other DNA sequences encoding the same CDR3. The chain links TRBV28 to TRBJ2-7; tentatively, D is TRBD2 (5 bases). Trimming took off 2 bases at V and 4 bases at J, with 9 bases between the two ends. Germline V lookup: CDR1 MDHEN, CDR2 SYDVKM. The CDR3 contains 13 residues. CDR3 protein: CASSLGGGYEQYF. The CDR3 DNA follows: TGTGCCAGCAGTTTAGGAGGTGGGTACGAGCAGTACTTC.

This clone appeared a few times. The chain links TRBV6-4 to TRBJ1-5; D not certain. In germline, CDR1 is MRHNA, CDR2 SNTAGT. V lost 0 bases to trimming and J lost 3 bases, with 6 bases between them. The CDR3 has 14 residues. The CDR3 DNA follows: TGTGCCAGCAGTGACTCGAGAGTCAATCAGCCCCAGCATTTT. Protein sequence: CASSDSRVNQPQHF.

This sequence joins TRBV27 and TRBJ1-4; D is unclear. Per the germline V gene, CDR1 is MNHEY and CDR2 is SMNVEV (reference sequence). The CDR3 consists of 14 residues. Trimming left V 3 bases short and J 8 bases short, with 13 bases between. The CDR3 loop is CASSFGGGSEKLFF. The DNA for the CDR3 is TGTGCCAGCAGTTTCGGAGGAGGCAGCGAAAAACTGTTTTTT.

The V and J genes are TRBV28 and TRBJ2-7; 8 nucleotides align to TRBD1. The CDR3 totals 15 residues. Germline V gene data show CDR1 as MDHEN and CDR2 as SYDVKM. After removal of 8 bases from V and 0 bases from J, the junction contained 9 bases not matched to a gene. CDR3 loop: CASQGAAEFSYEQYF. Written as DNA, the CDR3 is TGTGCCAGCCAGGGGGCAGCCGAATTCTCCTACGAGCAGTACTTC.

This chain connects TRBV28 to TRBJ1-6; 10 bases map to TRBD1. CDR1 is MDHEN and CDR2 is SYDVKM in the germline V gene. This CDR3 contains 16 residues. Trimming at V came to 2 bases and at J to 10 bases, leaving 8 bases not matched to a gene. DNA for the CDR3: TGTGCCAGCAGTTTAGGGGCCGGACAGGGGGGGTCACCCCTCCACTTT. It translates to CASSLGAGQGGSPLHF.

This clone turned up a few times. The rearrangement joins TRBV28 to TRBJ2-7; D not resolved. The CDR3 totals 13 residues. V lost 7 bases, J lost 5 bases, and 15 bases lay in between. Germline CDR1 is MDHEN and CDR2 is SYDVKM. The CDR3 sequence is CASTLAREHEQYF. The CDR3 DNA is TGTGCCAGCACTCTGGCTAGAGAACACGAGCAGTACTTC. Full variable domain (outside the CDR3, taken from reference TRBV28 and TRBJ2-7): DVKVTQSSRYLVKRTGEKVFLECVQDMDHENMFWYRQDPGLGLRLIYFSYDVKMKEKGDIPEGYSVSREKKERFSLILESASTNQTSMYLCASTLAREHEQYFGPGTRLTVT.

This chain uses TRBV19 with TRBJ1-1; the D gene is possibly TRBD1 (5 bases). The CDR3 sequence is 13 residues long. CDR1 and CDR2 (germline): LNHDA, SQIVND (reference sequence). Trimming shortened V by 2 bases and J by 4 bases, and 8 bases separated the two germline ends. CDR3 DNA sequence: TGTGCCAGTAGTATAAATAGGGGCACTGAAGCTTTCTTT. Translation: CASSINRGTEAFF.

The rearrangement links TRBV28 to TRBJ1-2, with D possibly matching TRBD1 (6 bases). Deletions cut 4 bases from V and 8 bases from J, with 11 bases between. Germline values: CDR1 MDHEN, CDR2 SYDVKM. The CDR3 covers 12 residues. CDR3 amino acids: CASSSGGHGYTF. CDR3 sequence (DNA): TGTGCCAGCAGTTCGGGGGGGCACGGCTACACCTTC.

The chain couples TRBV2 to TRBJ2-2; possibly TRBD2 for D (8 bases). Germline CDR1 and CDR2: SNHLY and FYNNEI. The CDR3 is 16 amino acids. Trimming removed 7 bases at V and 10 bases at J, with 25 bases between. The CDR3 reads CASTEGAGGLTEELFF. The CDR3 DNA sequence: TGTGCCAGCACTGAGGGGGCGGGAGGCCTAACAGAGGAGCTGTTTTTT.